Included here is one T cell receptor (beta chain) sequence, with context. Its antigen is not identified. J gave up 4 bases and V 4 bases, and 10 bases lay outside the gene matches. Per the germline V gene, CDR1 is SGHNT and CDR2 is YYREEE (reference sequence). The CDR3 has 15 residues. This sample is part of a study of beta chain features in type 1 diabetes. The authors reverse transcribed all of the isolated RNA, so sequencing captured expressed TCRB transcripts. The repertoire was sequenced with immunoSEQ multiplex PCR; TCRdb's copy has only in-frame clones and lacks some. The repertoire holds under 300,000 clones, 16% seen once, with roughly 0.08% in the top ten. Notes on the study in general: For Type 1 diabetes patients, all four CD4+ subsets carried TCRB CDR3s that were moderately but significantly shorter.

The chain carries TRBV5-4 and TRBJ2-7, with TRBD1 identical over 8 bases. The specimen sequenced was naive CD4+ T cells from blood. The TCR originated in a man aged 30 to 45 with type 1 diabetes. CDR3 sequence: CASSIAGTGRYEQYF. In DNA, the CDR3 is TGTGCCAGCAGCATAGCCGGGACAGGTCGTTACGAGCAGTACTTC. Full variable domain (missing parts from reference TRBV5-4 and TRBJ2-7): ETGVTQSPTHLIKTRGQQVTLRCSSQSGHNTVSWYQQALGQGPQFIFQYYREEENGRGNFPPRFSGLQFPNYSSELNVNALELDDSALYLCASSIAGTGRYEQYFGPGTRLTVT.